This T cell receptor beta chain was identified in a study of multiple sclerosis patients with progressive multifocal leukoencephalopathy. The repertoire was sequenced with immunoSEQ multiplex PCR; TCRdb's copy has only in-frame clones and lacks some. Of 25,000 to 35,000 clones in the sample, 88% were seen once. Time point denoted: before natalizumab initiation. Sample: PBMCs. This TCR was recovered from a human donor with multiple sclerosis.

The CDR3 here is CASSPHRAGGTEAFF. The CDR3 bases are TGTGCCAGTAGTCCCCACAGGGCGGGAGGCACTGAAGCTTTCTTT. The chain recombines TRBV19 with TRBJ1-1; weak D call: TRBD1 (6 bases). CDR3 size: 15 residues. The V end lost 5 bases, the J end lost 4 bases, and 17 bases lay between the germline ends. Germline values: CDR1 LNHDA, CDR2 SQIVND (reference sequence). The whole variable domain, filled in from reference TRBV19 and TRBJ1-1, reads DGGITQSPKYLFRKEGQNVTLSCEQNLNHDAMYWYRQDPGQGLRLIYYSQIVNDFQKGDIAEGYSVSREKKESFPLTVTSAQKNPTAFYLCASSPHRAGGTEAFFGQGTRLTVV.